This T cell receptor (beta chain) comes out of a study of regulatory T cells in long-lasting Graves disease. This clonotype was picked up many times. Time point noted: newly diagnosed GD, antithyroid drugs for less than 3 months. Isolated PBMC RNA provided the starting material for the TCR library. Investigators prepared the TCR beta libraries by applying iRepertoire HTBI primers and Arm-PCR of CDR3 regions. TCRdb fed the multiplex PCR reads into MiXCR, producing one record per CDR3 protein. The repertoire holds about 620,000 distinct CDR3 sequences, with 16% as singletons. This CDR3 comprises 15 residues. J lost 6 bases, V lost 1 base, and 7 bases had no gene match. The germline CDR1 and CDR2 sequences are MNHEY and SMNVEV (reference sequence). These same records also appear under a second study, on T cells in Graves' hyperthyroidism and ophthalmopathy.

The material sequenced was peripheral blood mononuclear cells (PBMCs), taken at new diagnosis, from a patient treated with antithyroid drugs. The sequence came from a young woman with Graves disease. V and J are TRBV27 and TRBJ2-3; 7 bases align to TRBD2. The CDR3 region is CASSLWGGSLDTQYF. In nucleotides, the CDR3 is TGTGCCAGCAGTTTATGGGGGGGAAGTTTGGATACGCAGTATTTT.